This TCR beta chain appears in the sequencing data of a study of beta chain features in type 1 diabetes. In its sample, this clone was seen a few times. Its antigen is currently unknown. An end of the junction does not agree with germline; a read error may underlie this. The entirety of the isolated RNA underwent reverse transcription, so expressed TCRB transcripts were sequenced. The repertoire was sequenced with immunoSEQ multiplex PCR; TCRdb's copy has only in-frame clones and lacks some. The sample has under 800,000 clones, around 15% seen once. CDR1 and CDR2 (germline): SQVTM, ANQGSEA. This CDR3 has 14 residues. Study-wide results and caveats: In all four CD4+ subsets, TCRB CDR3 length was significantly, moderately reduced in type 1 diabetes.

The sample was naive CD4+ T cells from blood. The chain joins TRBV29-1 to TRBJ2-2, with 7 bases matching TRBD1. This clonotype originated in a man aged 18 to 29 in good health. CDR3 sequence (DNA): TGCAGCGCCAAGACAGGGATGAACGCCGGGGAGCTGTTTTTT. It is translated as CSAKTGMNAGELFF.